The clone carrying this T cell receptor (beta chain) was seen ten or more times. These data originate in a study of T cells in Graves' hyperthyroidism and ophthalmopathy. Exclusion followed for patients with uncontrolled infection, other autoimmune disease, pregnancy or lactation. In making diagnoses, clinical symptoms, serum thyroxine and TRAb, thyroid ultrasound and orbital computed tomography were all used. Using RNA transcripts as the source, TCR beta CDR3 regions were amplified. First-round RT-PCR with HTBI primers amplified the TCR CDR3 region. TCRdb reprocessed the multiplex PCR reads with MiXCR, giving one entry per CDR3 protein. The sample yields under 70,000 distinct CDR3 sequences, roughly half seen once. The receptor comes from a woman aged 60-70 years with Graves' ophthalmopathy. The material sequenced was blood.

In DNA form, the CDR3 reads TGCGCCAGCAGCTTAGGTGGACTCACGGAGACCCAGTACTTC. The encoded protein is CASSLGGLTETQYF. V and J are TRBV5-1 and TRBJ2-5, with D possibly being TRBD2 (5 bases). Between the trimmed V and J ends, which lost 2 bases and 5 bases, there was a span of 13 bases. This CDR3 has 14 residues. Germline CDR1 SGHRS, CDR2 YFSETQ.